This T cell receptor beta chain was identified in a study of Graves' ophthalmopathy and Graves' hyperthyroidism. Study results and caveats: Blood also carried most expanded thyroid clonotypes exceeding 0.001 frequency.

CDR1 and CDR2 from the germline V gene are MNHEY and SMNVEV (reference sequence). This CDR3 is 16 amino acids long. The ends were cut back, 7 bases at V and 1 base at J, with 17 bases in the middle. This clonotype was recorded at least ten times. Its antigen is as yet unknown. Researchers took RNA transcripts and amplified TCR beta CDR3 regions from them. First-round RT-PCR used HTBI primers; second-round multiplex PCR followed. In TCRdb, the multiplex PCR reads were re-called with MiXCR into one record per CDR3 protein. This repertoire shows about 370,000 distinct CDR3 sequences, about 18% found once; its top ten account for roughly 2.3%.

This chain joins TRBV27 and TRBJ1-5; a possible D gene is TRBD1 (5 bases). The receptor was isolated from an adult woman with stable Graves' hyperthyroidism. Sequences were obtained from peripheral blood. CDR3 coding DNA: TGTGCCAGCAATTCCATTCTCAGGGAAAGCAATCAGCCCCAGCATTTT. Its protein product is CASNSILRESNQPQHF.